This TCR beta chain was identified in a study of blood T cells in healthy people across ages. The study's findings and limits: Per million T cells, the diversity of TCR beta decreased roughly linearly as age advanced.

Concerning this clonotype: The target antigen is unknown.

Looked up from germline, CDR1 is SNHLY and CDR2 is FYNNEI. The CDR3 covers 15 residues. Trimming shortened V by 8 bases and J by 0 bases, and 13 bases separated the two germline ends. Per individual sample, total RNA of at least 6 micrograms was extracted. The use of a sample-barcoded 5' primer and a J-beta primer mix characterized a second PCR of roughly 6 to 11 cycles. TCRdb ran MiXCR on the 5' RACE reads and lists one entry per CDR3 protein. The sample records hundreds of thousands of distinct CDR3 sequences, 40% to 55% being singletons. The sequence derives from a man at least 80 years old in good health. This chain joins TRBV2 and TRBJ2-2, with D unclear. Sequenced sample: blood. This CDR3 is CASRGSPSNTGELFF. The CDR3 region has the DNA TGTGCCAGCCGCGGTTCCCCTTCGAACACCGGGGAGCTGTTTTTT. Using reference TRBV2 and TRBJ2-2 for the parts outside the CDR3, the full variable domain is EPEVTQTPSHQVTQMGQEVILRCVPISNHLYFYWYRQILGQKVEFLVSFYNNEISEKSEIFDDQFSVERPDGSNFTLKIRSTKLEDSAMYFCASRGSPSNTGELFFGEGSRLTVL.